This passage covers 7 T cell receptor beta chains from one sample sequenced in a study of vaccination and CD4 T cells after COVID-19. An Oncomine TCR Beta short-read assay was used to sequence the DNA from cultured CD4+ T cells. Via MiXCR, TCRdb re-called the PCR reads, giving one row per CDR3 protein. The sample lists 9,500 to 15,000 distinct CDR3 sequences, approximately 53% occurring once. Noted treatment: approximately nine-day PBMC culture with coronavirus spike peptide pools or control peptides (ViraFEST assay). These receptors lack a known antigen. Input material: CD4+ T cells from blood, cultured in vitro. These receptors were collected from a human donor who had recovered from COVID-19.

This sequence joins TRBV6-5 and TRBJ1-2, with D unresolved. The V and J ends lost 1 base and 8 bases respectively, with 14 bases between them. This CDR3 has 14 residues. Germline V gene lookup returns CDR1 MNHEY and CDR2 SVGAGI. The CDR3 spells CASSYFPGTRGYTF. DNA for the CDR3: TGTGCCAGCAGTTACTTCCCGGGAACGCGGGGCTACACCTTC.

The chain employs TRBV27 and TRBJ2-1; TRBD2 agrees at 7 bases. Germline V lookup: CDR1 MNHEY, CDR2 SMNVEV (reference sequence). V gave up 6 bases and J gave up 3 bases; unmatched junction bases: 11. The CDR3 is made up of 16 amino acids. CDR3 sequence (DNA): TGTGCCAGCAGCGGTTCTAGCGGTTCGAACTACAATGAGCAGTTCTTC. Its protein is CASSGSSGSNYNEQFF.

The chain joins TRBV11-2 to TRBJ1-1; D is perhaps TRBD1 (5 bases). The germline V gene has CDR1 SGHAT and CDR2 FQNNGV. This CDR3 has 17 residues. The V gene lost 5 bases and the J gene lost 2 bases, with 21 bases spanning the gap. The CDR3 spells CASSPEPWGVANTEAFF. The CDR3, as DNA: TGTGCCAGCAGCCCCGAACCTTGGGGCGTTGCAAACACTGAAGCTTTCTTT.

J is TRBJ1-1 and V is TRBV20-1; D unresolved. The germline V gene encodes CDR1 DFQATT and CDR2 SNEGSKA (reference sequence). Trimming took 5 bases from V and 6 from J, leaving 7 bases between them. The CDR3 is 10 amino acids. CDR3 DNA sequence: TGCAGTGCTGGGATGGCTGAAGCTTTCTTT. Translated, it gives CSAGMAEAFF.

The V and J genes are TRBV19 and TRBJ1-1, with 9 nucleotides matching TRBD1. With 9 bases clipped from V and 3 bases from J, the junction kept 5 bases outside the gene matches. This CDR3 comprises 13 residues. CDR1 is LNHDA, CDR2 SQIVND, per germline (reference sequence). This chain's CDR3 is CASTGGEDTEAFF. For the CDR3, the DNA is TGTGCCAGCACAGGGGGCGAGGACACTGAAGCTTTCTTT.

The DNA for the CDR3 is TGTGCCAGTCAGGACAGGCCACATAGCAATCAGCCCCAGCATTTT. Its translation: CASQDRPHSNQPQHF. The V and J genes are TRBV19 and TRBJ1-5; 7 nucleotides align to TRBD1. The V gene end was trimmed by 8 bases and the J gene end by 0 bases; junction bases not matched to a gene: 7. This CDR3 is built from 15 residues. Per the germline V gene, CDR1 is LNHDA and CDR2 is SQIVND (reference sequence).

This clonotype was picked up a small number of times. The chain recombines TRBV6-1 with TRBJ1-1; the match to TRBD1 covers 7 bases. V shed 4 bases and J 4 bases; nucleotides not matched to a gene: 6. Germline values: CDR1 MNHNS, CDR2 SASEGT. The CDR3 runs 14 residues. The CDR3 coding sequence is TGTGCCAGCAGTGCAACAGGGGCTGGCACTGAAGCTTTCTTT. As protein: CASSATGAGTEAFF.